The 26 T cell receptor beta chains presented below share a single source sample, sequenced in a study of shared clonotypes between healthy human individuals. The protocol was immunoSEQ multiplex PCR, while the TCRdb copy is restricted to in-frame clones and leaves out a portion. The data hold approximately 1,500,000 clones, with roughly 98% observed a single time. Material for sequencing was naive CD4+ T cells sorted from blood. Specified subset: CD45RA+ positively selected. Receptor source: a man aged 25 to 45 in good health.

This clone was seen a single time. The chain joins TRBV7-6 to TRBJ2-2; D possibly uses TRBD1 or TRBD2 (5 bases each). The CDR3 runs to 14 residues. V dropped 6 bases and J dropped 2 bases, with 10 bases sitting between them. Germline V CDR1 and CDR2: SGHVS, FNYEAQ. The CDR3 region has the DNA TGTGCCAGCAGGGCCGGGACCAACACCGGGGAGCTGTTTTTT. Protein product: CASRAGTNTGELFF.

The chain combines TRBV7-2 with TRBJ2-1; 7 positions match TRBD2. Germline V CDR1 and CDR2: SGHTA, FQGNSA. J lost 0 bases, V lost 1 base, and 6 bases had no gene match. The CDR3 extends over 17 amino acids. The CDR3 here is CASSLEIGLGSYNEQFF. In DNA, the CDR3 is TGTGCCAGCAGCTTAGAGATTGGACTAGGCTCCTACAATGAGCAGTTCTTC. Full variable domain (remainder filled in from reference TRBV7-2 and TRBJ2-1): GAGVSQSPSNKVTEKGKDVELRCDPISGHTALYWYRQSLGQGLEFLIYFQGNSAPDKSGLPSDRFSAERTGGSVSTLTIQRTQQEDSAVYLCASSLEIGLGSYNEQFFGPGTRLTVL.

On this clone itself: This same CDR3 is encoded by further DNA sequences in the sample. The V call is TRBV25-1, the J call TRBJ1-2; D call uncertain. This CDR3 is built from 12 residues. The ends were cut back, 1 base at V and 5 bases at J, with 5 bases in the middle. Germline V lookup: CDR1 MGHDK, CDR2 SYGVNS. This CDR3 reads CASSELFYGYTF. The DNA of the CDR3 is TGTGCCAGCAGTGAATTGTTTTATGGCTACACCTTC.

This chain connects TRBV19 to TRBJ1-2; 10 bases are a match to TRBD1. The CDR3 is 13 residues long. CDR1 and CDR2 from the germline V gene are LNHDA and SQIVND (reference sequence). The trim removed 6 bases at V and 6 bases at J, leaving 4 bases unmatched. Here the CDR3 DNA reads TGTGCCAGTAGACGACAGGGGGCGAATGGCTACACCTTC. Protein product: CASRRQGANGYTF. Full variable domain (missing parts from reference TRBV19 and TRBJ1-2): DGGITQSPKYLFRKEGQNVTLSCEQNLNHDAMYWYRQDPGQGLRLIYYSQIVNDFQKGDIAEGYSVSREKKESFPLTVTSAQKNPTAFYLCASRRQGANGYTFGSGTRLTVV.

The CDR3 DNA reads as TGTGCCAGCAGCGCGGACGCGGGATCCTACGAGCAGTACTTC. Translating gives CASSADAGSYEQYF. This chain connects TRBV9 to TRBJ2-7; a weak D match, TRBD2 (6 bases). The CDR3 runs to 14 residues. The V gene lost 3 bases and the J gene lost 1 base, with 11 bases spanning the gap. Germline CDR1 is SGDLS and CDR2 is YYNGEE.

The chain couples TRBV6-5 to TRBJ2-7; 10 bases are shared with TRBD2. CDR1 and CDR2 (germline): MNHEY, SVGAGI. The CDR3 loop spans 16 amino acids. After removal of 3 bases from V and 6 bases from J, the junction contained 11 bases not matched to a gene. CDR3 protein: CASSYTSGRAVGEQYF. CDR3 DNA sequence: TGTGCCAGCAGTTATACAAGCGGGAGGGCCGTGGGCGAGCAGTACTTC.

The chain recombines TRBV19 with TRBJ2-1; 7 bases line up with TRBD1. Germline CDR1 and CDR2: LNHDA and SQIVND (reference sequence). This CDR3 has 12 residues. Trimming cost V 6 bases and J 4 bases; bases outside gene matches: 0. In DNA form, the CDR3 reads TGTGCCAGTAGGGGACAGTACAATGAGCAGTTCTTC. Translated: CASRGQYNEQFF.

Remarks on this clone: Other DNA sequences in the same sample also yield this CDR3. The chain is built from TRBV5-4 and TRBJ2-7; 7 positions match TRBD2. CDR1 is SGHNT and CDR2 is YYREEE in the germline V gene (reference sequence). The CDR3 extends over 13 amino acids. The J segment lost 4 bases and the V segment lost 0 bases, leaving 1 base of the junction unmatched. The CDR3 DNA reads as TGTGCCAGCAGCTTGGACGGGAGGTACGAGCAGTACTTC. Amino acid sequence: CASSLDGRYEQYF.

The chain has TRBV7-8 and TRBJ2-2; possibly TRBD1 or TRBD2 for D (5 bases each). V was shortened by 3 bases and J by 7 bases, with 15 bases between the two germline ends. There are 15 residues in the CDR3. Per germline, CDR1 SGHVS and CDR2 FQNEAQ. CDR3 protein: CASSLGWGYGGELFF. The CDR3 DNA is TGTGCCAGCAGCTTGGGGTGGGGGTATGGCGGGGAGCTGTTTTTT.

This chain joins TRBV7-6 and TRBJ2-7, with 11 bases identical to TRBD2. Germline V gene lookup returns CDR1 SGHVS and CDR2 FNYEAQ. J was trimmed by 1 base and V by 0 bases; bases with no gene match: 5. The length of the CDR3 is 17 residues. The CDR3 is CASSLAVSGRASYEQYF. The DNA for the CDR3 is TGTGCCAGCAGCTTAGCTGTTAGCGGGAGGGCGTCCTACGAGCAGTACTTC.

The rearrangement uses TRBV6-1 and TRBJ1-5; D gene uncertain. The germline CDR1 and CDR2 sequences are MNHNS and SASEGT. The CDR3 extends over 12 amino acids. V lost 1 base, J lost 4 bases, and 2 bases lay in between. CDR3 sequence (DNA): TGTGCCAGCAGTGAAGGAAATCAGCCCCAGCATTTT. The encoded protein is CASSEGNQPQHF.

The V and J genes are TRBV6-4 and TRBJ2-2, with TRBD2 as a possible D gene (5 bases). Trimming took off 2 bases at V and 6 bases at J, with 7 bases between the two ends. Germline CDR1 and CDR2: MRHNA and SNTAGT. The CDR3 length is 13 residues. In DNA form, the CDR3 reads TGTGCCAGCAGTGACCACGGGGCCGGGGAGCTGTTTTTT. Its translation is CASSDHGAGELFF.

This clone is a singleton in its sample. This rearrangement joins TRBV5-1 to TRBJ2-6; TRBD1 matches at 9 bases. The CDR3 sequence is 18 residues long. Germline loops: CDR1 SGHRS, CDR2 YFSETQ. Unmatched junction bases numbered 6, after V lost 2 bases and J lost 0 bases. CDR3 sequence (DNA): TGCGCCAGCAGCTTAAGGACAGGGGTTAACTCTGGGGCCAACGTCCTGACTTTC. Translation: CASSLRTGVNSGANVLTF.

The CDR3 reads CASSPAVGQPQHF. CDR3 DNA: TGTGCCAGCAGCCCCGCAGTAGGCCAGCCCCAGCATTTT. The chain uses TRBV11-2 and TRBJ1-5; no reliable D call. CDR3 length: 13 amino acids. V was cut by 5 bases and J by 7 bases, with 12 bases left in between. Germline assignment: CDR1 SGHAT and CDR2 FQNNGV.

The CDR3 nucleotides are TGTGCCAGCAGGAGGGGACAGGGGAGGTCCTACGAGCAGTACTTC. Its translation is CASRRGQGRSYEQYF. V gene TRBV28 combines with J gene TRBJ2-7; 10 nucleotides align to TRBD1. Germline CDR1 reads MDHEN; CDR2 reads SYDVKM. This CDR3 is 15 amino acids long. V shed 6 bases and J 1 base; nucleotides not matched to a gene: 6.

The chain is built from TRBV19 and TRBJ2-6; 10 nucleotides agree with TRBD1. Germline CDR1 reads LNHDA; CDR2 reads SQIVND (reference sequence). The J segment lost 0 bases and the V segment lost 6 bases, leaving 14 bases of the junction unmatched. The CDR3 consists of 20 residues. CDR3 region: CASRPRSGGQGYSGANVLTF. CDR3 coding DNA: TGTGCCAGTAGGCCCCGATCGGGGGGACAGGGGTACTCTGGGGCCAACGTCCTGACTTTC.

With respect to this clone: Other DNA sequences in this sample translate to the same CDR3. The chain has TRBV5-1 and TRBJ1-1, with D unresolved. The V and J ends lost 3 bases and 2 bases respectively, with 2 bases between them. The germline V gene encodes CDR1 SGHRS and CDR2 YFSETQ. This CDR3 has 11 residues. The CDR3 loop reads CASSSNTEAFF. The CDR3 DNA is TGCGCCAGCAGCTCTAACACTGAAGCTTTCTTT.

V gene TRBV19 combines with J gene TRBJ2-1, with 14 bases that match TRBD2. The CDR3 consists of 17 residues. J was trimmed by 6 bases and V by 3 bases; bases with no gene match: 7. Germline V gives CDR1 LNHDA, CDR2 SQIVND (reference sequence). CDR3 in DNA: TGTGCCAGTAGTATGCTGCCGACTAGCGGGAGGGCCAATGAGCAGTTCTTC. Its protein product is CASSMLPTSGRANEQFF. Combining the CDR3 with reference TRBV19 and TRBJ2-1 gives the whole variable domain DGGITQSPKYLFRKEGQNVTLSCEQNLNHDAMYWYRQDPGQGLRLIYYSQIVNDFQKGDIAEGYSVSREKKESFPLTVTSAQKNPTAFYLCASSMLPTSGRANEQFFGPGTRLTVL.

This clone has only one observation. The CDR3, as DNA: TGTGCCAGCAGCTCCGAGGGGCGAACGAGTGAGCAGTTCTTC. Translated, it gives CASSSEGRTSEQFF. The chain links TRBV7-2 to TRBJ2-1, with D perhaps matching TRBD1 or TRBD2 (5 bases each). This CDR3 spans 14 amino acids. CDR1 is SGHTA, CDR2 FQGNSA, per germline. V was shortened by 4 bases and J by 9 bases, with 16 bases between the two germline ends.

V usage is TRBV5-1 and J usage is TRBJ2-5, with D unclear. Germline V lookup: CDR1 SGHRS, CDR2 YFSETQ. The V gene lost 0 bases and the J gene lost 5 bases, with 8 bases spanning the gap. This CDR3 spans 13 amino acids. The CDR3 reads CASSLEVLETQYF. As DNA, the CDR3 is TGCGCCAGCAGCTTGGAAGTGCTCGAGACCCAGTACTTC.

The chain couples TRBV25-1 to TRBJ2-7; no reliable D call. V lost 1 base, J lost 3 bases, and 7 bases lay in between. There are 13 residues in the CDR3. Per the germline V gene, CDR1 is MGHDK and CDR2 is SYGVNS. The CDR3 region has the DNA TGTGCCAGCAGTGAATTTGGCCTCTACGAGCAGTACTTC. It specifies CASSEFGLYEQYF.

V usage is TRBV6-1 and J usage is TRBJ2-1; the D is unclear. The CDR3 contains 16 residues. The V gene's germline CDR1 is MNHNS and CDR2 SASEGT. The germline V and J ends were trimmed by 2 bases and 5 bases, with 16 bases remaining between them. CDR3 region: CASSESPGRRDNEQFF. The CDR3 bases are TGTGCCAGCAGTGAATCCCCAGGCCGGCGAGACAATGAGCAGTTCTTC.

The CDR3 protein is CASSPTPAGAPHNEQFF. Here the CDR3 DNA reads TGTGCCAGCTCACCTACGCCTGCGGGAGCCCCCCACAATGAGCAGTTCTTC. The chain has TRBV18 and TRBJ2-1; TRBD2 matches at 7 bases. The CDR3 is 17 residues long. Trimming removed 3 bases from V and 5 bases from J; junction bases left unmatched: 13. Per the germline V gene, CDR1 is KGHSH and CDR2 is LQKENI.

This clone was observed a single time. The same CDR3 is also encoded by other DNA sequences in this sample. This chain joins TRBV5-1 and TRBJ2-1, with TRBD2 matching 10 bases. The CDR3 is 14 amino acids. CDR1 and CDR2 from the germline V gene are SGHRS and YFSETQ. V trimming: 1 base; J trimming: 8 bases; junction bases outside the gene matches: 3. The CDR3 DNA is TGCGCCAGCAGCTTGAGAGCGGGAGGGGATGAGCAGTTCTTC. As protein: CASSLRAGGDEQFF.

The V gene is TRBV7-2, the J gene TRBJ1-3; D is unclear. V lost 2 bases to trimming and J lost 0 bases, with 8 bases between them. The CDR3 contains 15 residues. Germline lookup yields CDR1 SGHTA and CDR2 FQGNSA. CDR3 nucleotides: TGTGCCAGCAGCTTAAGGCATAACTCTGGAAACACCATATATTTT. Its protein is CASSLRHNSGNTIYF.

This clone appeared once. The chain combines TRBV6-5 with TRBJ2-7; 9 bases line up with TRBD2. The germline gives CDR1 MNHEY, CDR2 SVGAGI. With 0 bases clipped from V and 4 bases from J, the junction kept 7 bases outside the gene matches. The CDR3 is made up of 16 amino acids. CDR3 sequence (DNA): TGTGCCAGCAGTTACTCGGAGCTAGCGGGACATTACGAGCAGTACTTC. Its protein product is CASSYSELAGHYEQYF.